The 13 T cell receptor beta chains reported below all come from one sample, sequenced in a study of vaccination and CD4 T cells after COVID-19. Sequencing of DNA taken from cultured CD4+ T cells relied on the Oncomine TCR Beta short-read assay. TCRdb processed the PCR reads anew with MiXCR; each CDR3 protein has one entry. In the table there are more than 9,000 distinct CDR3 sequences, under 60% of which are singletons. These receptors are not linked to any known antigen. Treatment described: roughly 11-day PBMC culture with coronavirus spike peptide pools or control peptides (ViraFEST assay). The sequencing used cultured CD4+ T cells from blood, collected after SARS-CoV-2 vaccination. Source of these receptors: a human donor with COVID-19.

For the CDR3, the DNA is TGTGCCAGTACCCACGGACTAGCGGGGTCCACCGGGGAGCTGTTTTTT. Amino acid sequence: CASTHGLAGSTGELFF. This chain uses TRBV19 with TRBJ2-2; 12 bases line up with TRBD2. Per germline, CDR1 LNHDA and CDR2 SQIVND (reference sequence). The ends lost 7 bases at V and 4 bases at J; junction bases unmatched: 7. The CDR3 length is 16 residues.

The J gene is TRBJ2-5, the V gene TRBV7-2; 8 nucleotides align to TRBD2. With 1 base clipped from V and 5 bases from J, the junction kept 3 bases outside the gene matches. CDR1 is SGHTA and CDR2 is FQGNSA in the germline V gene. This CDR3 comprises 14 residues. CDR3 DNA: TGTGCCAGCAGCTTAGGGGCGGGGGGTGAGACCCAGTACTTC. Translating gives CASSLGAGGETQYF.

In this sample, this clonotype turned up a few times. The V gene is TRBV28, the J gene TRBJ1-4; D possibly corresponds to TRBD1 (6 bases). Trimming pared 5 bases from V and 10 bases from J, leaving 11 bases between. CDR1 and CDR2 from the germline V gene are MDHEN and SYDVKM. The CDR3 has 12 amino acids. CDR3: CASSTQGRKLFF. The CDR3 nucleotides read TGTGCCAGCAGTACCCAGGGGCGAAAACTGTTTTTT. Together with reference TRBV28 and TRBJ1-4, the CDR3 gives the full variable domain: DVKVTQSSRYLVKRTGEKVFLECVQDMDHENMFWYRQDPGLGLRLIYFSYDVKMKEKGDIPEGYSVSREKKERFSLILESASTNQTSMYLCASSTQGRKLFFGSGTQLSVL.

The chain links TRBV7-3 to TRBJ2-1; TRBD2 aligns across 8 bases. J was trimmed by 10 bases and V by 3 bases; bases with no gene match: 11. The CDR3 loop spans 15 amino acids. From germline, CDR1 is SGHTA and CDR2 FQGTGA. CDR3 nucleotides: TGTGCCAGCAGCTTGGTACGGGGGGGCAGAGCAGAGCAGTTCTTC. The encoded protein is CASSLVRGGRAEQFF.

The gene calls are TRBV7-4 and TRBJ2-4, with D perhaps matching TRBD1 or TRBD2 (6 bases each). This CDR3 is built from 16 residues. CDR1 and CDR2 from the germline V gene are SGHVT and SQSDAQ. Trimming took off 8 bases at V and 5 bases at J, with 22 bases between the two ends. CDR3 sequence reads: CASSAEGVRFENIQYF. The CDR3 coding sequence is TGTGCCAGCTCGGCGGAGGGGGTTAGGTTCGAAAACATTCAGTACTTC.

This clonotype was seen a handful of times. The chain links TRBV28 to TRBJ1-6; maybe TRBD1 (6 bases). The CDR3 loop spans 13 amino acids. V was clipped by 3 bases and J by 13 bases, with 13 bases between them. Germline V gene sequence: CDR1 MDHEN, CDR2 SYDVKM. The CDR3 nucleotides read TGTGCCAGCAGTTTGTTGGCCCAGGGGCCCCTCCACTTT. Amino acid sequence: CASSLLAQGPLHF.

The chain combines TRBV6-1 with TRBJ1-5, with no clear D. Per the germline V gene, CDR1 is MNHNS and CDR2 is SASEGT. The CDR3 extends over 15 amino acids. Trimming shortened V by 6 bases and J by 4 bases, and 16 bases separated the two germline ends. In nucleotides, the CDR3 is TGTGCCAGCAGGTATCAGGTGGGGTCGAATCAGCCCCAGCATTTT. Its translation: CASRYQVGSNQPQHF.

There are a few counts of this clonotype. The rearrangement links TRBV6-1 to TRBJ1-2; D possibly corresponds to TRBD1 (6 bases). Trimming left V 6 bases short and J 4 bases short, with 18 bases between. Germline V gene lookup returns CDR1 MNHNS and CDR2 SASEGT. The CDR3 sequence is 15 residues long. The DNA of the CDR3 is TGTGCCAGCAGAGATCCGCCGGGACAAGGCTATGGCTACACCTTC. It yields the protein CASRDPPGQGYGYTF.

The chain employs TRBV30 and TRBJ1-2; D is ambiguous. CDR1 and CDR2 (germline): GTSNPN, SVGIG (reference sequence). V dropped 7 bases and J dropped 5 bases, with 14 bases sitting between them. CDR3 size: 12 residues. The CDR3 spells CASTGSGYGYTF. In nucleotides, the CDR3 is TGTGCCTCTACGGGCTCGGGTTATGGCTACACCTTC.

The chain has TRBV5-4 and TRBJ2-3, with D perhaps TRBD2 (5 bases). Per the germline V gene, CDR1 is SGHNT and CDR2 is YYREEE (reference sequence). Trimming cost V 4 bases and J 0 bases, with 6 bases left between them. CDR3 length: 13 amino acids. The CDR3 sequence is CASSRTSTDTQYF. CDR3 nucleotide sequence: TGTGCCAGCAGCCGGACTAGCACAGATACGCAGTATTTT. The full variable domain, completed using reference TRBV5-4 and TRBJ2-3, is ETGVTQSPTHLIKTRGQQVTLRCSSQSGHNTVSWYQQALGQGPQFIFQYYREEENGRGNFPPRFSGLQFPNYSSELNVNALELDDSALYLCASSRTSTDTQYFGPGTRLTVL.

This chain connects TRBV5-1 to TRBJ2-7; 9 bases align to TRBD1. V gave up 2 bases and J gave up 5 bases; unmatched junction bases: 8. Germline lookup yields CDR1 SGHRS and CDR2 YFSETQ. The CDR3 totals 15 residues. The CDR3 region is CASSFETGGVDEQYF. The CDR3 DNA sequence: TGCGCCAGCAGCTTCGAGACAGGGGGGGTCGACGAGCAGTACTTC. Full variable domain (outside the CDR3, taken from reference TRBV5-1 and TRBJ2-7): KAGVTQTPRYLIKTRGQQVTLSCSPISGHRSVSWYQQTPGQGLQFLFEYFSETQRNKGNFPGRFSGRQFSNSRSEMNVSTLELGDSALYLCASSFETGGVDEQYFGPGTRLTVT.

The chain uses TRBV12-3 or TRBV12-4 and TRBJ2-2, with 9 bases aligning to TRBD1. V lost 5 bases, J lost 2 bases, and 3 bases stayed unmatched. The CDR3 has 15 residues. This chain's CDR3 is CASSGDRANTGELFF. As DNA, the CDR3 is TGTGCCAGCAGTGGGGACAGGGCCAACACCGGGGAGCTGTTTTTT.

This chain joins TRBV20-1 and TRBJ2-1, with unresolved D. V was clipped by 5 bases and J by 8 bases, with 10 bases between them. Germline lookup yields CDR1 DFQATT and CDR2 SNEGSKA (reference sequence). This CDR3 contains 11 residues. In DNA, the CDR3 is TGCAGTGCTGGACCTTGGGATGAGCAGTTCTTC. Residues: CSAGPWDEQFF.